This T cell receptor beta chain was identified in a study of CD8 T cells in Susac syndrome. CD8+ and CD4+ blood T cells underwent TCR beta sequencing. Multiple sclerosis controls were treatment-naive patients with stable or active relapsing-remitting disease. The CDR3 is 13 residues long. V lost 10 bases and J lost 9, with 19 bases in between. Roughly 0.45 to 1 ug RNA was reverse transcribed with random hexamers. TCRdb analysed the immunoSEQ multiplex PCR reads with MiXCR anew, one entry per CDR3 protein. The sample includes approximately 200,000 distinct CDR3 sequences, 80% to 95% of them seen just once.

What was sequenced was CD8+ T cells from PBMCs. The chain joins TRBV12-3 or TRBV12-4 to TRBJ2-1; D may be TRBD1 (6 bases). The TCR sequence derives from a human donor with multiple sclerosis. The CDR3 loop is CAIHVLPTGEQFF. Written as DNA, the CDR3 is TGTGCCATCCATGTTCTCCCGACAGGTGAGCAGTTCTTC.